The clone carrying this T cell receptor (beta chain) was counted a few times. What it binds is unknown. TCRdb analysed the 5' RACE reads with MiXCR anew, one entry per CDR3 protein. This repertoire shows around 490,000 distinct CDR3 sequences, more than 20% found once; its top ten account for around 0.5%. These data are taken from a study of identical twins. General study results and limits: The study found that models underestimated out-of-frame TCR alpha sharing in monozygotic twins. The study drew conclusions from cross-sectional statistical analysis, not from following the same donors. The authors noted that invariant MAIT and iNKT cells could partly confound zero-insertion analyses. Carriage of fewer insertions was seen in abundant cord blood beta clonotypes, whereas memory repertoires showed none.

In addition, the sample was reused for a study of yellow fever vaccine responses in identical twins.

The sequencing sample was made of CD4+ T cells sorted from blood. The TCR sequence derives from a woman between 18 and 29 years old in good health.

CDR3 sequence reads: CASSLQSGIRETQYF. The CDR3, as DNA: TGTGCCAGCAGTCTACAGAGCGGGATCAGGGAGACCCAGTACTTC. The chain employs TRBV6-5 and TRBJ2-5, with TRBD2 matching 7 bases. CDR1 is MNHEY and CDR2 is SVGAGI in the germline V gene. The V and J ends lost 5 bases and 5 bases, in that order; junction bases with no gene match: 11. The CDR3 spans 15 residues.